The present TCR beta chain was sequenced within a study of blood T cell repertoires in COVID-19. Sequencing used immunoSEQ multiplex PCR; TCRdb keeps in-frame clones, though not all of them. The data hold around 170,000 clones, with around 80% observed a single time. Germline loops: CDR1 KGHDR, CDR2 SFDVKD. Trimming cost V 2 bases and J 2 bases, with 8 bases left between them. The CDR3 runs 14 residues. The chain links TRBV24-1 to TRBJ1-2; TRBD1 might be the D (6 bases). The receptor was isolated from a man between 25 and 39 years old with active or convalescent COVID-19. Source material: peripheral blood. The CDR3 reads CATSDSDRNYGYTF. The CDR3 region has the DNA TGTGCCACCAGTGATTCCGACAGGAACTATGGCTACACCTTC.